This T cell receptor (beta chain) was identified in a study of shared clonotypes between healthy human individuals. The data were produced by immunoSEQ multiplex PCR, yet TCRdb's version contains in-frame clones alone and is incomplete. The repertoire has approximately 590,000 clones, around 95% of them found once; the top ten carry roughly 0.1%. CD45RO-negative, CCR7-positively selected cells formed the naive CD8 fraction, excluding terminally differentiated effector memory CD45RA+ cells. The length of the CDR3 is 14 residues. CDR1 is MDHEN, CDR2 SYDVKM, per germline. The rearrangement uses TRBV28 and TRBJ2-5; possibly TRBD1 for D (6 bases). Matching the DNA end better, TRBJ2-7 makes the J call doubtful. Sequencing used naive CD8+ T cells sorted from blood. The sequence was obtained from a woman aged 25-40 years in good health. The CDR3, as DNA: TGTGCCAGCGCAGCAGGGGCGCAAGCCTACGAGCAGTACTTC. It is translated as CASAAGAQAYEQYF.